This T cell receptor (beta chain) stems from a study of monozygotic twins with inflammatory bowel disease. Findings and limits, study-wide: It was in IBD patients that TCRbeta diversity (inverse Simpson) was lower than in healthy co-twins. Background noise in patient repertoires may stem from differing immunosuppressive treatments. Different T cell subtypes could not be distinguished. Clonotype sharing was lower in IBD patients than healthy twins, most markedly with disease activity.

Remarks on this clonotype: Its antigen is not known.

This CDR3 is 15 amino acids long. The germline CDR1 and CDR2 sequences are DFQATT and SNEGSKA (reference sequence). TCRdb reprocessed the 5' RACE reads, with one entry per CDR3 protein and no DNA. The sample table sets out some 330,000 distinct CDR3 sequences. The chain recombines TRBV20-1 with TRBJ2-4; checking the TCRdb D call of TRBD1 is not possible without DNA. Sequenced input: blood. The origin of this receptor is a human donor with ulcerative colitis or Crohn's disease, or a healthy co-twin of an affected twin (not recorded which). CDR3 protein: CSAPRQGLAKNIQYF.